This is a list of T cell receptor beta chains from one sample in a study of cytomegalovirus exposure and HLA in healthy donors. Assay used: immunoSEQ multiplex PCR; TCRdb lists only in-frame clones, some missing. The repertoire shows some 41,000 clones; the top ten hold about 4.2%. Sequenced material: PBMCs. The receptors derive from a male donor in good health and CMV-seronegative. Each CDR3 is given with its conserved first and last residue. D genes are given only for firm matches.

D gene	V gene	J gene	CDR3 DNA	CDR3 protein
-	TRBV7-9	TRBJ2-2	TGTGCCAGCAGCTTAGCTCGGGGGGCCGGCGGGGAGCTGTTTTTT	CASSLARGAGGELFF
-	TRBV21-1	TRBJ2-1	TGTGCCAGCAGCGACGGGACACCTAAGGGTGAGCAGTTCTTC	CASSDGTPKGEQFF
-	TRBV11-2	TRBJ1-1	TGTGCCAGCAGCAAAACACAGAACACTGAAGCTTTCTTT	CASSKTQNTEAFF
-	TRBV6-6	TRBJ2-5	TGTGCCAGCAGTTTTCACAGGGTAATTAAAGAGACCCAGTACTTC	CASSFHRVIKETQYF
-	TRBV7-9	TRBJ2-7	TGTGCCAGCAGCTTAGCGTACGGGAATAGCGTCGAGCAGTACTTC	CASSLAYGNSVEQYF
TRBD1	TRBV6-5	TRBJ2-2	TGTGCCAGCAGTTACGATCGGACAGGAGCCGGGGAGCTGTTTTTT	CASSYDRTGAGELFF
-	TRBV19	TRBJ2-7	TGTGCCAGTAGTATAGGAAGGCAGGCAACCCAGGAGCAGTACTTC	CASSIGRQATQEQYF
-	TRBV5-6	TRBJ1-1	TGTGCCAGCAGCTTGGAGGTCGGACACCTGAACACTGAAGCTTTCTTT	CASSLEVGHLNTEAFF
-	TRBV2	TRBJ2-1	TGTGCCAGCAGGGACCAGGGGGGATGGGACAATGAGCAGTTCTTC	CASRDQGGWDNEQFF
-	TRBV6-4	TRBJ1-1	TGTGCCAGCAGTGACTCAGGGGCTGGGAACACTGAAGCTTTCTTT	CASSDSGAGNTEAFF
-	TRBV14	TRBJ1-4	TGTGCCCCCAGCCCTCGGACAGTCAGTCTTGCAACTAATGAAAAACTGTTTTTT	CAPSPRTVSLATNEKLFF